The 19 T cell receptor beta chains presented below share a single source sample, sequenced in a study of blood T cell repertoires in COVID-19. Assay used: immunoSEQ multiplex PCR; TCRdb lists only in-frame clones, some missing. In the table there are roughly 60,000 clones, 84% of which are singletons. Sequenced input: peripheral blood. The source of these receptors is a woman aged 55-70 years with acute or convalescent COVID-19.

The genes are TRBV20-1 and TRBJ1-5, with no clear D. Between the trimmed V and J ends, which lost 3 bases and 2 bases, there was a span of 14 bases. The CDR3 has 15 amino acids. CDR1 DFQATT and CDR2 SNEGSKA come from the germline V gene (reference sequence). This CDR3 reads CSASFNPPGNQPQHF. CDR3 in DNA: TGCAGTGCTAGTTTTAATCCCCCGGGCAATCAGCCCCAGCATTTT.

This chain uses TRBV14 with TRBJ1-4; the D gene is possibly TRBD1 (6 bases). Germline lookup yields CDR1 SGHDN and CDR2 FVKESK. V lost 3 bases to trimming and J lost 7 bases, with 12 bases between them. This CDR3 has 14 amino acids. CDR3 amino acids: CASSQARGFEKLFF. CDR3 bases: TGTGCCAGCAGCCAGGCCAGGGGTTTTGAAAAACTGTTTTTT.

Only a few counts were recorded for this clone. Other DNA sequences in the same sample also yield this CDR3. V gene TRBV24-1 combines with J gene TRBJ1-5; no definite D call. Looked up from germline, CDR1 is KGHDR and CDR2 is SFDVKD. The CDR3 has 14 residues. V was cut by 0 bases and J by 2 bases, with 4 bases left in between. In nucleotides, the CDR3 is TGTGCCACCAGTGATTTGTCCGGCAATCAGCCCCAGCATTTT. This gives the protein CATSDLSGNQPQHF.

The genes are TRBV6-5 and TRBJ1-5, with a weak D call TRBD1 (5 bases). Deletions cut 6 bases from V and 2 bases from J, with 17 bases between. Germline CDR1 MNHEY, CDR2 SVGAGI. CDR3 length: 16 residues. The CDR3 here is CASRYGVRGGNQPQHF. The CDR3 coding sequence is TGTGCCAGCAGATACGGGGTTAGGGGCGGCAATCAGCCCCAGCATTTT.

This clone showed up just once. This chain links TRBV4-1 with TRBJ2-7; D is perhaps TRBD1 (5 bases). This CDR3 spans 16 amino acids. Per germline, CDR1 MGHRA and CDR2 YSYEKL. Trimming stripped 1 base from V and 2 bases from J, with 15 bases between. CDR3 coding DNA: TGCGCCAGCAGCCAAGTGGACATGGGATTTACCTACGAGCAGTACTTC. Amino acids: CASSQVDMGFTYEQYF.

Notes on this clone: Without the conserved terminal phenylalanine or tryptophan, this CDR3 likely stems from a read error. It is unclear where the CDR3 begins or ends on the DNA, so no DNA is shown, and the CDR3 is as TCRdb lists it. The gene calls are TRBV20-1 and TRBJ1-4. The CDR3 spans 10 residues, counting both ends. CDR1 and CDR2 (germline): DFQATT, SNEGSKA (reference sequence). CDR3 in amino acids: CSARLTGVIL.

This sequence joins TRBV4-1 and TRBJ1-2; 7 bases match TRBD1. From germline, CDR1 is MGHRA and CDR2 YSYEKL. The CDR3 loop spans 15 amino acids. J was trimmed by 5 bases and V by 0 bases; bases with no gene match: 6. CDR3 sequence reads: CASSQDGQESYGYTF. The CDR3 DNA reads TGCGCCAGCAGCCAAGACGGACAGGAGAGTTATGGCTACACCTTC.

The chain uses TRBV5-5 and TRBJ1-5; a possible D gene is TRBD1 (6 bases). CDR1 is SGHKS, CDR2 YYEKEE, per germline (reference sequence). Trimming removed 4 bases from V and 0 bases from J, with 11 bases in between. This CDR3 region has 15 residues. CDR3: CASSPGTNSNQPQHF. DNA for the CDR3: TGTGCCAGCAGCCCCGGGACAAATAGCAATCAGCCCCAGCATTTT.

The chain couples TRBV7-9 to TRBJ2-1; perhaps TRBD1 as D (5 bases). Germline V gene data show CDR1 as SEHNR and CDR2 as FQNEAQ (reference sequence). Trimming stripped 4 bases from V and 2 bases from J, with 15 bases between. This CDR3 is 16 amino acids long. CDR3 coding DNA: TGTGCCAGCAGCTCCAGGGCTGGTGGGCCCTACAATGAGCAGTTCTTC. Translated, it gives CASSSRAGGPYNEQFF.

The CDR3 region has the DNA TGTGCCAGTAGTAGCCCAACAGGGGGACTGAACACTGAAGCTTTCTTT. Its protein product is CASSSPTGGLNTEAFF. The chain uses TRBV19 and TRBJ1-1; 8 positions match TRBD1. Germline trimming cut 4 bases from V and 0 bases from J; bases unmatched to any gene: 7. CDR3 length equals 16 residues. Germline CDR1 is LNHDA and CDR2 is SQIVND (reference sequence).

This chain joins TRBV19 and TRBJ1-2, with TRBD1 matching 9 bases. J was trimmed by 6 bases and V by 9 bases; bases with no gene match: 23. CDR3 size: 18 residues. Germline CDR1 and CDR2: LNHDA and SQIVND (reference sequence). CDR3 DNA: TGTGCCAGCGAAATTTATCCAGCGGCCGGGACAGGGAGAAATGGCTACACCTTC. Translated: CASEIYPAAGTGRNGYTF.

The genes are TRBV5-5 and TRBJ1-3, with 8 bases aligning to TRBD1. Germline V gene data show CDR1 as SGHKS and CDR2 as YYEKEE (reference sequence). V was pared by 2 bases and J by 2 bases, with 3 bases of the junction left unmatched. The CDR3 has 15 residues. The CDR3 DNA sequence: TGTGCCAGCAGCTTCGCGGACAGGGCTGGAAACACCATATATTTT. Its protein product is CASSFADRAGNTIYF.

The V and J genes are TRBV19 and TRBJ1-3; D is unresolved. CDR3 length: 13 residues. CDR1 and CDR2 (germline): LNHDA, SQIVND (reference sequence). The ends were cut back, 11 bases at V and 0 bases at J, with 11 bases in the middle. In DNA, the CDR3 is TGTGCCTCGGGAGCCCTCTCTGGAAACACCATATATTTT. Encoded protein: CASGALSGNTIYF.

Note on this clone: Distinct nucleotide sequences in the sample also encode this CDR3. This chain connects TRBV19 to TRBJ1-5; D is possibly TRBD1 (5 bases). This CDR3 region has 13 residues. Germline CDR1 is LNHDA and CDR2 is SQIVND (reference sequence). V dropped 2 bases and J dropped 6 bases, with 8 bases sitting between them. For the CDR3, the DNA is TGTGCCAGTAGTATACAGGGAGGTCAGCCCCAGCATTTT. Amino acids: CASSIQGGQPQHF.

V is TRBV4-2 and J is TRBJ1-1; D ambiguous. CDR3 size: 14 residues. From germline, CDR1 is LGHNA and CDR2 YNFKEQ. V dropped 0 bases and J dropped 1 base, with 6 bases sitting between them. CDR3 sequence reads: CASSQDGQNTEAFF. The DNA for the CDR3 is TGTGCCAGCAGCCAAGATGGGCAGAACACTGAAGCTTTCTTT.

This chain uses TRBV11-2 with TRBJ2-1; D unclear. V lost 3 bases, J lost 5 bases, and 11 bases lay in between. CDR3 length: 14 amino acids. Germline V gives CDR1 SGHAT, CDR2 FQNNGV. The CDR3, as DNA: TGTGCCAGCAGCTTTCAGGCCGGCCACAATGAGCAGTTCTTC. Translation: CASSFQAGHNEQFF.

CDR3 sequence (DNA): TGTGCCAGCAGTGTGCCGGAGAATTGGAATGGCTACGAGCAGTACTTC. Its translation: CASSVPENWNGYEQYF. This chain connects TRBV2 to TRBJ2-7, with no clear D. Trimming took off 4 bases at V and 3 bases at J, with 19 bases between the two ends. The CDR3 covers 16 residues. The germline CDR1 and CDR2 sequences are SNHLY and FYNNEI.

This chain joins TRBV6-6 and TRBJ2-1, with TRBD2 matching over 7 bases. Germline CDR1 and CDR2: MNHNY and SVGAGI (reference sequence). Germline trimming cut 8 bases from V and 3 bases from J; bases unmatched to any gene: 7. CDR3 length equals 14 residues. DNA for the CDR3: TGTGCCAGCGGGGGGACTACCCTCTACAATGAGCAGTTCTTC. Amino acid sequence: CASGGTTLYNEQFF.

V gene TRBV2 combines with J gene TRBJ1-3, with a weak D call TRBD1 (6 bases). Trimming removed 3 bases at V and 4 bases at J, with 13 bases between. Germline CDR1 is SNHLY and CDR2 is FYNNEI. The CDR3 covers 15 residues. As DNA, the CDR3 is TGTGCCAGCAGTGAGACCAGGACAGCGGGAAACACCATATATTTT. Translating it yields CASSETRTAGNTIYF.